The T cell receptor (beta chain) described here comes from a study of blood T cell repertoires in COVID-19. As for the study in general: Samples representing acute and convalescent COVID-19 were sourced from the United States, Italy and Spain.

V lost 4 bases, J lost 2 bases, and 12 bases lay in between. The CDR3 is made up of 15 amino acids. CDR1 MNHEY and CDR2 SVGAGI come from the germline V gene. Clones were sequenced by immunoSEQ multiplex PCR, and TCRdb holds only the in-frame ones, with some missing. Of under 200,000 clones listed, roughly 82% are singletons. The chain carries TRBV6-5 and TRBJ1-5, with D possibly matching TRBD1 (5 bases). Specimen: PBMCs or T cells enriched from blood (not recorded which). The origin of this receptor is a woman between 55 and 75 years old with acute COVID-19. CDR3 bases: TGTGCCAGCAGTTTTCAGGGTGGGGGCAATCAGCCCCAGCATTTT. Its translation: CASSFQGGGNQPQHF.